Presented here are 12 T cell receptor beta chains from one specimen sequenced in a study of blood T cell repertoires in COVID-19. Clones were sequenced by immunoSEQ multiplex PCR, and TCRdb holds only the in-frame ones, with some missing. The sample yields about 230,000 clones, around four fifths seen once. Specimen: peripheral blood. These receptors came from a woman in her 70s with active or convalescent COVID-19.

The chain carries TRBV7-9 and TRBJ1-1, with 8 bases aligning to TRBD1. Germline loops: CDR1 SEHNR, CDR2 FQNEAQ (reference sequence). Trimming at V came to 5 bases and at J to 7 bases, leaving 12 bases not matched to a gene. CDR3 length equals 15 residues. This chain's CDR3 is CASSPRTGRGHEAFF. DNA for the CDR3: TGTGCCAGCAGCCCCCGGACAGGGAGAGGTCATGAAGCTTTCTTT.

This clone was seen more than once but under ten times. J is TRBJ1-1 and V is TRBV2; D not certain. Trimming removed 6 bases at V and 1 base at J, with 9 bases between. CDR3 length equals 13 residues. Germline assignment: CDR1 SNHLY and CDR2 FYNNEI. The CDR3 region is CASSDAGNTEAFF. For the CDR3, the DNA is TGTGCCAGCAGCGATGCAGGGAACACTGAAGCTTTCTTT. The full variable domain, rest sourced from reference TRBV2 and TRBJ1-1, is EPEVTQTPSHQVTQMGQEVILRCVPISNHLYFYWYRQILGQKVEFLVSFYNNEISEKSEIFDDQFSVERPDGSNFTLKIRSTKLEDSAMYFCASSDAGNTEAFFGQGTRLTVV.

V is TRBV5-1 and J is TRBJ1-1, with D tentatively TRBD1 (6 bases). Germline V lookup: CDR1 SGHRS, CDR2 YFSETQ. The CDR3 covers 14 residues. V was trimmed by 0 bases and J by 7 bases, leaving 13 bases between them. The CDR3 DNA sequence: TGCGCCAGCAGCTTGGGTGACAGGCCATATGAAGCTTTCTTT. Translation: CASSLGDRPYEAFF.

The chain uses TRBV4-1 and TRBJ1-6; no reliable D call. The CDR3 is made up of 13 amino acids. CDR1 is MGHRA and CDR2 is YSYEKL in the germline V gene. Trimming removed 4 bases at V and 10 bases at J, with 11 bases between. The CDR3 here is CASSPSRISPLHF. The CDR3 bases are TGCGCCAGCAGCCCATCCAGGATCTCACCCCTCCACTTT.

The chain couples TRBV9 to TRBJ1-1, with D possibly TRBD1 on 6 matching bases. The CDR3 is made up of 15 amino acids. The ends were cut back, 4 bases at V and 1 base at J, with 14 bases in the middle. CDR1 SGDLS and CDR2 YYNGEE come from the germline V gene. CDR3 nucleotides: TGTGCCAGCAGCCCCCGCTCGGGACAGAACACTGAAGCTTTCTTT. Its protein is CASSPRSGQNTEAFF.

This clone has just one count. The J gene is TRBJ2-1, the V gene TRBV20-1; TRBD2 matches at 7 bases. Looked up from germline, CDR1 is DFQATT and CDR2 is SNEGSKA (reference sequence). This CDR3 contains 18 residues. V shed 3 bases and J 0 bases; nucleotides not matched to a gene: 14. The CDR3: CSASSWLAVTSSYNEQFF. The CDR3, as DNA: TGCAGTGCTAGTAGTTGGCTAGCGGTTACGAGCTCCTACAATGAGCAGTTCTTC.

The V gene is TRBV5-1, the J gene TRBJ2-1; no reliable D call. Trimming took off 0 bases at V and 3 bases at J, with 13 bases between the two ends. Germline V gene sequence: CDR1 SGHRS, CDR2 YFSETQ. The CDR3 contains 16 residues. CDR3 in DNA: TGCGCCAGCAGCTTGGTTGCGCAAATAAACTACAATGAGCAGTTCTTC. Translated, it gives CASSLVAQINYNEQFF.

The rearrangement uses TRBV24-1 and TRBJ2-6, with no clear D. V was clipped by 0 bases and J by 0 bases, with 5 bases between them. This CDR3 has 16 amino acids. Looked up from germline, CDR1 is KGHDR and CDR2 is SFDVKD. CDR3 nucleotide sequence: TGTGCCACCAGTGATTTGATCCTCTCTGGGGCCAACGTCCTGACTTTC. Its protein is CATSDLILSGANVLTF.

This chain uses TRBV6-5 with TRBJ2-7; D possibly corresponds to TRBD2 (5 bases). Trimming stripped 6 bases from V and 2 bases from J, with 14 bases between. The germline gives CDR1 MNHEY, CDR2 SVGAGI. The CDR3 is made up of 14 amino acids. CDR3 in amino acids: CASRTITGTYEQYF. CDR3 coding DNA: TGTGCCAGCAGGACTATCACGGGAACCTACGAGCAGTACTTC.

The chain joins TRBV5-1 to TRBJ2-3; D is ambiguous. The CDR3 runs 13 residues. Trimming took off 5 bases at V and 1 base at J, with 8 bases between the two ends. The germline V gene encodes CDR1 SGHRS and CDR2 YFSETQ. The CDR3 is CASRNQGTDTQYF. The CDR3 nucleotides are TGCGCCAGCAGGAACCAGGGCACAGATACGCAGTATTTT.

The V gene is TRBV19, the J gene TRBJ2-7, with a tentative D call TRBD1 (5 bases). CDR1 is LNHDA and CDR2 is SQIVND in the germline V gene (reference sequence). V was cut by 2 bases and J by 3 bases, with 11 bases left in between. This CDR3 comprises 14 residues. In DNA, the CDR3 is TGTGCCAGTAGTATACAATACAGGAGCTACGAGCAGTACTTC. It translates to CASSIQYRSYEQYF.

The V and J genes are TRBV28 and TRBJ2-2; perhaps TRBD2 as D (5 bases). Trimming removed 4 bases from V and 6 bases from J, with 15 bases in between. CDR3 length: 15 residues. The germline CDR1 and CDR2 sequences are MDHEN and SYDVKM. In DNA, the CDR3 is TGTGCCAGCAGTTACCCCACGTCCGGGGCCGGGGAGCTGTTTTTT. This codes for CASSYPTSGAGELFF.